Presented here are 16 T cell receptor beta chains from one specimen sequenced in a study of cytomegalovirus exposure and HLA in healthy donors. This table comes from immunoSEQ multiplex PCR, and its TCRdb copy is limited to in-frame clones, with some not included. Of about 190,000 clones listed, more than 70% were seen once; the top ten hold almost 1.5%. The sample was PBMCs. These receptors originate from a woman under 30 in good health and CMV-seronegative.

The chain recombines TRBV6-1 with TRBJ1-2, with D uncertain. The germline V and J ends were trimmed by 9 bases and 4 bases, with 12 bases remaining between them. This CDR3 has 12 residues. Germline CDR1 reads MNHNS; CDR2 reads SASEGT. The CDR3, as DNA: TGTGCCAGGGGAGACGACTTCTATGGCTACACCTTC. Its translation: CARGDDFYGYTF.

The genes are TRBV18 and TRBJ2-1, with 8 bases lining up with TRBD1. This CDR3 has 14 amino acids. CDR1 is KGHSH and CDR2 is LQKENI in the germline V gene. J was trimmed by 4 bases and V by 5 bases; bases with no gene match: 4. CDR3 loop: CASSADRGYNEQFF. The CDR3 region has the DNA TGTGCCAGCTCAGCCGACAGGGGATACAATGAGCAGTTCTTC.

V and J are TRBV19 and TRBJ1-5, with D hard to call. V was pared by 3 bases and J by 1 base, with 7 bases between. Germline loops: CDR1 LNHDA, CDR2 SQIVND (reference sequence). The length of the CDR3 is 14 residues. The CDR3 DNA sequence: TGTGCCAGTAGTATGTCGAGGAGCAATCAGCCCCAGCATTTT. Its translation: CASSMSRSNQPQHF.

V gene TRBV7-9 combines with J gene TRBJ2-5; 10 bases are a match to TRBD2. With 0 bases clipped from V and 2 bases from J, the junction kept 6 bases outside the gene matches. Germline CDR1 SEHNR, CDR2 FQNEAQ (reference sequence). This CDR3 contains 17 residues. As DNA, the CDR3 is TGTGCCAGCAGCTTAGCGAGCGGGAGGGCTCTACAAGAGACCCAGTACTTC. It translates to CASSLASGRALQETQYF.

The table lists this clone with a few counts. The rearrangement uses TRBV5-6 and TRBJ1-2; TRBD1 is a possible D gene (5 bases). CDR1 SGHDT and CDR2 YYEEEE come from the germline V gene. The V end was cut by 5 bases, the J end by 5 bases, with 10 bases between. The CDR3 is made up of 12 amino acids. CDR3 coding DNA: TGTGCCAGCAGTACCAGGGTGTATGGCTACACCTTC. It specifies CASSTRVYGYTF.

The rearrangement joins TRBV9 to TRBJ2-2; D is unclear. Germline CDR1 reads SGDLS; CDR2 reads YYNGEE. V lost 1 base and J 6 bases, leaving 4 bases between the germline ends. The CDR3 has 12 residues. CDR3 region: CASSVLSGELFF. CDR3 nucleotide sequence: TGTGCCAGCAGCGTACTTTCCGGGGAGCTGTTTTTT.

This clone was picked up a small number of times. This rearrangement joins TRBV19 to TRBJ1-2; D call uncertain. The CDR3 extends over 13 amino acids. Germline V gives CDR1 LNHDA, CDR2 SQIVND (reference sequence). Trimming left V 7 bases short and J 3 bases short, with 12 bases between. The CDR3 spells CASISADYYGYTF. CDR3 nucleotide sequence: TGTGCCAGTATTTCAGCGGACTACTATGGCTACACCTTC.

The CDR3 reads CASSPRRGDTEAFF. CDR3 in DNA: TGTGCCAGCTCACCACGAAGGGGTGACACTGAAGCTTTCTTT. This rearrangement joins TRBV18 to TRBJ1-1; possibly TRBD1 for D (5 bases). Trimming took off 1 base at V and 3 bases at J, with 9 bases between the two ends. There are 14 residues in the CDR3. Germline V gene data show CDR1 as KGHSH and CDR2 as LQKENI.

The gene calls are TRBV30 and TRBJ1-2, with a possible D match to TRBD1 (5 bases). This CDR3 region has 16 residues. CDR1 is GTSNPN and CDR2 is SVGIG in the germline V gene (reference sequence). V lost 5 bases to trimming and J lost 6 bases, with 25 bases between them. CDR3 nucleotide sequence: TGTGCCTGGGATTCCCATCCACAGGCCCCAAGCCATGGCTACACCTTC. As protein: CAWDSHPQAPSHGYTF. The entire variable domain, with the rest obtained from reference TRBV30 and TRBJ1-2, is as follows: SQTIHQWPATLVQPVGSPLSLECTVEGTSNPNLYWYRQAAGRGLQLLFYSVGIGQISSEVPQNLSASRPQDRQFILSSKKLLLSDSGFYLCAWDSHPQAPSHGYTFGSGTRLTVV.

This clone showed up just once. This chain joins TRBV30 and TRBJ2-1, with 13 bases fitting TRBD2. The V gene's germline CDR1 is GTSNPN and CDR2 SVGIG (reference sequence). The CDR3 totals 15 residues. V shed 5 bases, J shed 4 bases, and the junction held 5 bases outside the gene matches. The CDR3 DNA sequence: TGTGCCTGGGCCGGGGGACTAGCGGGGTACAATGAGCAGTTCTTC. As protein: CAWAGGLAGYNEQFF.

This clone was detected once. This chain connects TRBV29-1 to TRBJ1-2; TRBD1 might be the D (5 bases). V dropped 3 bases and J dropped 4 bases, with 12 bases sitting between them. The V gene's germline CDR1 is SQVTM and CDR2 ANQGSEA. The CDR3 has 13 amino acids. CDR3 loop: CSVDEAGGYGYTF. CDR3 DNA: TGCAGCGTTGATGAAGCGGGGGGCTATGGCTACACCTTC.

The gene calls are TRBV5-1 and TRBJ2-7; D is possibly TRBD2 (6 bases). CDR3 length equals 13 residues. Germline V lookup: CDR1 SGHRS, CDR2 YFSETQ. V was trimmed by 4 bases and J by 2 bases, leaving 10 bases between them. The CDR3 DNA reads as TGCGCCAGCAGCACCGGGGAGGCCTACGAGCAGTACTTC. Residues: CASSTGEAYEQYF.

CDR3 nucleotide sequence: TGTGCCAGCAGCTCGGACATCTATAATGAAAAACTGTTTTTT. Translation: CASSSDIYNEKLFF. The J gene is TRBJ1-4, the V gene TRBV7-8; possibly TRBD1 for D (5 bases). Per the germline V gene, CDR1 is SGHVS and CDR2 is FQNEAQ. V was shortened by 4 bases and J by 4 bases, with 10 bases between the two germline ends. The CDR3 runs to 14 residues.

The CDR3 nucleotides are TGTGCCAGCAGTGACGCAGGGTTCTCCTACGAGCAGTACTTC. Translating gives CASSDAGFSYEQYF. This chain joins TRBV6-1 and TRBJ2-7, with D perhaps matching TRBD1 (5 bases). Between the trimmed V and J ends, which lost 3 bases and 0 bases, there was a span of 9 bases. This CDR3 has 14 residues. Germline CDR1 reads MNHNS; CDR2 reads SASEGT.

This sequence joins TRBV7-2 and TRBJ2-3; 12 bases match TRBD2. The germline V gene encodes CDR1 SGHTA and CDR2 FQGNSA. This CDR3 is 18 amino acids long. Losses at the gene ends were 5 bases for V and 2 bases for J; bases not matched to a gene: 11. The CDR3 region has the DNA TGTGCCAGCAGCCAAGGACTAGCGGGGCAACCCTCCACAGATACGCAGTATTTT. It specifies CASSQGLAGQPSTDTQYF.

The chain is built from TRBV5-6 and TRBJ2-3; 9 bases agree with TRBD2. The V and J ends lost 3 bases and 0 bases, in that order; junction bases with no gene match: 2. The V gene's germline CDR1 is SGHDT and CDR2 YYEEEE. The CDR3 consists of 15 residues. Here the CDR3 DNA reads TGTGCCAGCAGCTCTAGCGGGGTAAGCACAGATACGCAGTATTTT. Translating it yields CASSSSGVSTDTQYF.